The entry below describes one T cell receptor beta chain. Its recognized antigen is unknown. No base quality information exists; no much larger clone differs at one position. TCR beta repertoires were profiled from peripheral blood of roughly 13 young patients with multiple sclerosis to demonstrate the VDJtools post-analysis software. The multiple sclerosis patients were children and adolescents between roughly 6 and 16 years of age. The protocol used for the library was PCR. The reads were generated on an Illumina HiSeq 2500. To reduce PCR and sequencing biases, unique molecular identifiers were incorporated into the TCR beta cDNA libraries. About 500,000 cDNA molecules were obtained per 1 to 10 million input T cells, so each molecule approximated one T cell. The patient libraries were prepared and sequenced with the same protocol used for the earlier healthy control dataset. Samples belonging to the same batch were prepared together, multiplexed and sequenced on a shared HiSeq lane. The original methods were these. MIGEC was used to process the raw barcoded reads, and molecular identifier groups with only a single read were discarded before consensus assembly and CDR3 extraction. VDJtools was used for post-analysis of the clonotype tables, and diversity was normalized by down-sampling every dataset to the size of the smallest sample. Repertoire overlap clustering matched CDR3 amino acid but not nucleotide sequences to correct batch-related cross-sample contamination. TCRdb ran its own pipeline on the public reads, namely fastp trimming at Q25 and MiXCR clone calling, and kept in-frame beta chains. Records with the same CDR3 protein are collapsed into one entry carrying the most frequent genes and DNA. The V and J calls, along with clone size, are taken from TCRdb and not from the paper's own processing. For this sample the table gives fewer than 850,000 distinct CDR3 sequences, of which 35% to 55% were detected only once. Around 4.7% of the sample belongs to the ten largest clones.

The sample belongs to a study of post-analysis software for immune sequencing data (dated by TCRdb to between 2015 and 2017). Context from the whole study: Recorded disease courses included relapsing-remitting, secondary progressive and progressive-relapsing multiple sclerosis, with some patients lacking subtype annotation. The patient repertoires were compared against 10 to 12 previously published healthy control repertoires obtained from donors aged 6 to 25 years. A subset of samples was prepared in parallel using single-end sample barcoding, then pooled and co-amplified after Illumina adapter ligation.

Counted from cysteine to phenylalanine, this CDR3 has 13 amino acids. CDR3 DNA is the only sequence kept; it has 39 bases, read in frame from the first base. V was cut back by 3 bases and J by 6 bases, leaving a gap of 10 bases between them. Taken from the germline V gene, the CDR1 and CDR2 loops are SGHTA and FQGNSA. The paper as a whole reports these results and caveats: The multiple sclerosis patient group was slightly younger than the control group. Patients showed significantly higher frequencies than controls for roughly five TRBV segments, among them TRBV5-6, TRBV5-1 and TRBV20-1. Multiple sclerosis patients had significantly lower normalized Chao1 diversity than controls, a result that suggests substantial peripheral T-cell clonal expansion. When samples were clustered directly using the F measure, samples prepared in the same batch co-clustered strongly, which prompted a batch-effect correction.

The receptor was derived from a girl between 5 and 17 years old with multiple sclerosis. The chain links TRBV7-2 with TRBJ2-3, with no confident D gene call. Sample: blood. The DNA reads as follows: TGTGCCAGCAGCTTGTGGGAATCGGATACGCAGTATTTT. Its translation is CASSLWESDTQYF. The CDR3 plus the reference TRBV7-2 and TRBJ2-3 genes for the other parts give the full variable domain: GAGVSQSPSNKVTEKGKDVELRCDPISGHTALYWYRQSLGQGLEFLIYFQGNSAPDKSGLPSDRFSAERTGGSVSTLTIQRTQQEDSAVYLCASSLWESDTQYFGPGTRLTVL.